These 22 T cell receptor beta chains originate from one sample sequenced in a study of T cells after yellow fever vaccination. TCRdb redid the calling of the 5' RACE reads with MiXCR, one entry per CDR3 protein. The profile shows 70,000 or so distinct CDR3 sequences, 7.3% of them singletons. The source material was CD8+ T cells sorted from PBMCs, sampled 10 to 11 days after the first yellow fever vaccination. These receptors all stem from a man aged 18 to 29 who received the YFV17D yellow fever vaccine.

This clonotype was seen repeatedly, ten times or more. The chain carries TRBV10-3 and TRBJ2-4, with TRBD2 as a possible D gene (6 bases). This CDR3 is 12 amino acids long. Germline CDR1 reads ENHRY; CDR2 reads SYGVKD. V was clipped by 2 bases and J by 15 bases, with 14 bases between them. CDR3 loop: CAISEGGGVWYF. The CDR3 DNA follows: TGTGCCATCAGTGAGGGTGGCGGGGTTTGGTACTTC.

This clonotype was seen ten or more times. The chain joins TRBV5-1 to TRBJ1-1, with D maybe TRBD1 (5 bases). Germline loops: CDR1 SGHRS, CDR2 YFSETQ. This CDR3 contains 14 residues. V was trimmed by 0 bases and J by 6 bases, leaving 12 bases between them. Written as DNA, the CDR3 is TGCGCCAGCAGCTTGGAGGGGCTGGGTGCTGAAGCTTTCTTT. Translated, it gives CASSLEGLGAEAFF.

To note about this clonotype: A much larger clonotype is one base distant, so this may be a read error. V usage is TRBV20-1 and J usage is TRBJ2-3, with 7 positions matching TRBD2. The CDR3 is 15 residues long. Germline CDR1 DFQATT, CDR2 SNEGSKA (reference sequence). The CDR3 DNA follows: TGCAGTGCTAGCTCTCTAGCGGAGAGCACAGATACGCGGTATTTT. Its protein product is CSASSLAESTDTRYF.

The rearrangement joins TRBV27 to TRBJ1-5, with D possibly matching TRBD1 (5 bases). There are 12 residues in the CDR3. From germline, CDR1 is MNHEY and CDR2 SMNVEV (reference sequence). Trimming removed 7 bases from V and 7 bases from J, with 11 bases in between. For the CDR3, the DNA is TGTGCCAGCAAGGGGCCGGGACAGCCCCAGCATTTT. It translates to CASKGPGQPQHF.

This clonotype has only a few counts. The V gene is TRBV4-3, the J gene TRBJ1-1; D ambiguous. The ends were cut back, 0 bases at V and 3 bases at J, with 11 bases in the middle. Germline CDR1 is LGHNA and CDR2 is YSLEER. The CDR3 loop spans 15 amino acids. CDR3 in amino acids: CASSQDSGVDTEAFF. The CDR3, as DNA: TGCGCCAGCAGCCAAGATTCCGGGGTTGACACTGAAGCTTTCTTT.

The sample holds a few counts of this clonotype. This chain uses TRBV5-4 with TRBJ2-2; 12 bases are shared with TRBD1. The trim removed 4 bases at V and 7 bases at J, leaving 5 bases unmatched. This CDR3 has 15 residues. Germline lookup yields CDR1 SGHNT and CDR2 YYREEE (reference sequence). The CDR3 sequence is CASSRGQGAIGELFF. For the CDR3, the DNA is TGTGCCAGCAGCAGGGGACAGGGGGCGATCGGGGAGCTGTTTTTT.

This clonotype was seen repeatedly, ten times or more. Here the CDR3 DNA reads TGTGCCAGCAGCGCAACAGGGGGCCCCTACAATGAGCAGTTCTTC. It yields the protein CASSATGGPYNEQFF. The J gene is TRBJ2-1, the V gene TRBV9; 9 bases line up with TRBD1. This CDR3 comprises 15 residues. Germline CDR1 reads SGDLS; CDR2 reads YYNGEE. After removal of 3 bases from V and 2 bases from J, the junction contained 3 bases not matched to a gene.

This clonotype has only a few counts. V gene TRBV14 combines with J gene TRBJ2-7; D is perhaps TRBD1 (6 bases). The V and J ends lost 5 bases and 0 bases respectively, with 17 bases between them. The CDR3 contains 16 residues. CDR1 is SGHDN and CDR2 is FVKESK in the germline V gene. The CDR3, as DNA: TGTGCCAGCAGCGCCCGCCCGGGACAAAGCTCCTACGAGCAGTACTTC. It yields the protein CASSARPGQSSYEQYF.

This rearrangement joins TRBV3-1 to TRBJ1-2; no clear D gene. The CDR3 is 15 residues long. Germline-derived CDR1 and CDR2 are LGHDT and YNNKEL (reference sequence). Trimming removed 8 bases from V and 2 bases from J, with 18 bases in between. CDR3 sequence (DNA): TGTGCCAGCTGCCCCCGGGAGGATGCAAACTATGGCTACACCTTC. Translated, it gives CASCPREDANYGYTF.

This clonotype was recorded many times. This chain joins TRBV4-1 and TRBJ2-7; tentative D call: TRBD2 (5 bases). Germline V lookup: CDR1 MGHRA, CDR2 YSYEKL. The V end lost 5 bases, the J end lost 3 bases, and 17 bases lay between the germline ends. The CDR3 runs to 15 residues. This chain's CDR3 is CASSSAARGNYEQYF. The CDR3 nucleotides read TGCGCCAGCAGCTCGGCCGCACGGGGAAACTACGAGCAGTACTTC.

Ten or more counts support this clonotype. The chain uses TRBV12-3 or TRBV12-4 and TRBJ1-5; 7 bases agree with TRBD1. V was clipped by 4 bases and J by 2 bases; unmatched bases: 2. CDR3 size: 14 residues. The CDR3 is CASSSGTGNQPQHF. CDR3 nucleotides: TGTGCCAGCAGTTCAGGGACAGGCAATCAGCCCCAGCATTTT.

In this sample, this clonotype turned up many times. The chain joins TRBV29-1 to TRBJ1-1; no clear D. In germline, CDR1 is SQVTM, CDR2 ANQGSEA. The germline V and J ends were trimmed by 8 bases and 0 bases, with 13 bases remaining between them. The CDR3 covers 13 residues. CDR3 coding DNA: TGCAGCACCGGGTGGAAGATGAACACTGAAGCTTTCTTT. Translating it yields CSTGWKMNTEAFF.

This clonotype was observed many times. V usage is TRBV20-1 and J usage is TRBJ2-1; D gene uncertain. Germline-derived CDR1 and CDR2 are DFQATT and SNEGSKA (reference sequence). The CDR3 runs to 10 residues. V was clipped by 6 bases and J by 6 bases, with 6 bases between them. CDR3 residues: CSASINEQFF. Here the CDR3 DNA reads TGCAGTGCCTCGATCAATGAGCAGTTCTTC.

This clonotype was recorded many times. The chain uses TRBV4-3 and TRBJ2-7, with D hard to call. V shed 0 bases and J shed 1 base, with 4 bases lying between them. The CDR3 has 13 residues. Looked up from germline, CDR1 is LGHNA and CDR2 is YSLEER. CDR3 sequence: CASSQDRSYEQYF. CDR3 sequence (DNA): TGCGCCAGCAGCCAAGATCGGTCCTACGAGCAGTACTTC.

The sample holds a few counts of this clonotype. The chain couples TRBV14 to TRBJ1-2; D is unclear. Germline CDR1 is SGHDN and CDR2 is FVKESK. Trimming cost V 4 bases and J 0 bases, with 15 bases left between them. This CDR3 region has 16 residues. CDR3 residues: CASSRIGLRANYGYTF. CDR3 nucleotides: TGTGCCAGCAGCCGGATCGGTTTAAGGGCTAACTATGGCTACACCTTC.

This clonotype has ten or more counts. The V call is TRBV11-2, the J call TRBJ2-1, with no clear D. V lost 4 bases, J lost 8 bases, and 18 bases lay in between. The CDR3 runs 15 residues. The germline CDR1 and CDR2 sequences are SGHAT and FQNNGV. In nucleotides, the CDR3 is TGTGCCAGCAGCTCGATTGGACGGGCCCTTGATGAGCAGTTCTTC. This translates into CASSSIGRALDEQFF. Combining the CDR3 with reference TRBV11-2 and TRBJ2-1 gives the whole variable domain EAGVAQSPRYKIIEKRQSVAFWCNPISGHATLYWYQQILGQGPKLLIQFQNNGVVDDSQLPKDRFSAERLKGVDSTLKIQPAKLEDSAVYLCASSSIGRALDEQFFGPGTRLTVL.

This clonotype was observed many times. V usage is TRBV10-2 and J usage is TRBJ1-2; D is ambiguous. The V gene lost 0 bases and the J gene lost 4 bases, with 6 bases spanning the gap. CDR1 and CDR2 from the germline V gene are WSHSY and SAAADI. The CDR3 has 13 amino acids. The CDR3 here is CASSESQIYGYTF. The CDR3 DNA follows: TGCGCCAGCAGTGAGTCGCAGATCTATGGCTACACCTTC.

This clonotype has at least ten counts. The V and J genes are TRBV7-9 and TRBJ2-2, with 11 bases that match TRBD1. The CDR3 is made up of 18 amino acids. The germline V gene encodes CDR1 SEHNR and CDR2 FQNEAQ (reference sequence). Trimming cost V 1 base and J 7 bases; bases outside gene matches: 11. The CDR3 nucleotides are TGTGCCAGCAGCTTAGTCCCCGGACAGGGGGCGCGAGGCGGGGAGCTGTTTTTT. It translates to CASSLVPGQGARGGELFF.

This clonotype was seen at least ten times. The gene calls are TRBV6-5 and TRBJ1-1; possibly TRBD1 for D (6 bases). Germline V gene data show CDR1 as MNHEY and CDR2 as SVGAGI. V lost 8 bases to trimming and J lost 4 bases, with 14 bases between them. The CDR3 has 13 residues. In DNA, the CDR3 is TGTGCCAGCGGCAACAGGGCGCTCACTGAAGCTTTCTTT. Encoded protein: CASGNRALTEAFF.

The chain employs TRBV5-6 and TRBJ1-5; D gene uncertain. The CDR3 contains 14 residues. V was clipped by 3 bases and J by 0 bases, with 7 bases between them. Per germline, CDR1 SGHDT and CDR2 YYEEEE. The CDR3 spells CASSWTGSNQPQHF. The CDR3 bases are TGTGCCAGCAGCTGGACGGGTAGCAATCAGCCCCAGCATTTT.

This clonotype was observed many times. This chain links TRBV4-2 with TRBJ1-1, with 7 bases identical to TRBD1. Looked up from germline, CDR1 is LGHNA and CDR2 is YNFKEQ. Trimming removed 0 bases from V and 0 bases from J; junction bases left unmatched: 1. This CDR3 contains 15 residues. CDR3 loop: CASSQEGQMNTEAFF. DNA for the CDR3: TGTGCCAGCAGCCAAGAGGGACAGATGAACACTGAAGCTTTCTTT.

The DNA for the CDR3 is TGTGCCAGCACCCAGGACAGGGTCGAAGCTTTCTTT. Translating it yields CASTQDRVEAFF. The rearrangement links TRBV7-9 to TRBJ1-1, with 8 bases matching TRBD1. V lost 7 bases and J lost 8; bases outside the gene matches: 6. Germline V gene data show CDR1 as SEHNR and CDR2 as FQNEAQ (reference sequence). The CDR3 is made up of 12 amino acids. Full variable domain (remainder filled in from reference TRBV7-9 and TRBJ1-1): DTGVSQNPRHKITKRGQNVTFRCDPISEHNRLYWYRQTLGQGPEFLTYFQNEAQLEKSRLLSDRFSAERPKGSFSTLEIQRTEQGDSAMYLCASTQDRVEAFFGQGTRLTVV.